The 6 T cell receptor beta chains reported below all come from one sample, sequenced in a study of blood T cell repertoires in COVID-19. Data came from immunoSEQ multiplex PCR; TCRdb stores just in-frame clones and leaves some out. The data show hundreds of thousands of clones, around 89% seen once. The source material was PBMCs or T cells enriched from blood (not recorded which). These receptor sequences come from a woman aged 45-65 years who had recovered from COVID-19.

The chain couples TRBV5-1 to TRBJ1-1; 7 bases line up with TRBD1. The CDR3 is 15 residues long. Germline CDR1 is SGHRS and CDR2 is YFSETQ. Germline trimming cut 4 bases from V and 0 bases from J; bases unmatched to any gene: 6. The CDR3 here is CASSPQQGMNTEAFF. In DNA, the CDR3 is TGCGCCAGCAGCCCCCAACAGGGGATGAACACTGAAGCTTTCTTT.

A remark on this clone: The sample has other DNA sequences that encode this CDR3 too. The V gene is TRBV14, the J gene TRBJ1-2; D call uncertain. Germline lookup yields CDR1 SGHDN and CDR2 FVKESK. Trimming shortened V by 2 bases and J by 7 bases, and 11 bases separated the two germline ends. The CDR3 spans 13 residues. The CDR3 is CASSQSRGSGYTF. The DNA of the CDR3 is TGTGCCAGCAGCCAAAGCCGGGGTTCTGGCTACACCTTC. The whole variable domain, filled in from reference TRBV14 and TRBJ1-2, reads EAGVTQFPSHSVIEKGQTVTLRCDPISGHDNLYWYRRVMGKEIKFLLHFVKESKQDESGMPNNRFLAERTGGTYSTLKVQPAELEDSGVYFCASSQSRGSGYTFGSGTRLTVV.

V is TRBV27 and J is TRBJ2-3; tentative D call: TRBD2 (5 bases). CDR3 length: 17 residues. V gave up 5 bases and J gave up 2 bases, with 20 bases separating them. CDR1 and CDR2 (germline): MNHEY, SMNVEV (reference sequence). The CDR3: CASSRDLSMANTDTQYF. The CDR3 region has the DNA TGTGCCAGCAGTCGGGATTTGAGCATGGCGAACACAGATACGCAGTATTTT.

The chain joins TRBV30 to TRBJ1-1; perhaps TRBD1 as D (6 bases). This CDR3 spans 13 amino acids. V was pared by 4 bases and J by 1 base, with 10 bases between. The germline CDR1 and CDR2 sequences are GTSNPN and SVGIG (reference sequence). CDR3 sequence: CAWKRQANTEAFF. The DNA of the CDR3 is TGTGCCTGGAAGCGACAGGCGAACACTGAAGCTTTCTTT.

V usage is TRBV27 and J usage is TRBJ2-3, with TRBD2 matching over 7 bases. The CDR3 is made up of 15 amino acids. J was trimmed by 6 bases and V by 0 bases; bases with no gene match: 6. CDR1 is MNHEY and CDR2 is SMNVEV in the germline V gene (reference sequence). The CDR3 nucleotides are TGTGCCAGCAGTTTATCGAAGCCCGGGGGGGATACGCAGTATTTT. Residues: CASSLSKPGGDTQYF.

V is TRBV27 and J is TRBJ1-1; the match to TRBD1 covers 10 bases. V was pared by 6 bases and J by 3 bases, with 10 bases of the junction left unmatched. The CDR3 sequence is 16 residues long. Germline V gene lookup returns CDR1 MNHEY and CDR2 SMNVEV (reference sequence). The CDR3 spells CASRPDRGRVDTEAFF. For the CDR3, the DNA is TGTGCCAGCAGGCCAGACAGGGGGCGTGTTGACACTGAAGCTTTCTTT.